Each of the 4 T cell receptor beta chains below was sequenced from the same sample in a study of T cells in women clearing cervical HPV infection. Sequenced by immunoSEQ multiplex PCR; TCRdb stores in-frame clones only, minus some. The listing contains 15,000 to 20,000 clones. Sequenced input: blood buffy coat. The receptors derive from a woman between 18 and 75 years old with a cervical HPV16 infection that either progressed to CIN3+ or cleared (not recorded which).

Details on this clone: The read terminates 3 residues before the CDR3 end, so the remaining end is supplied by the germline J gene. V usage is TRBV19 and J usage is TRBJ2-4; D uncertain. The V gene's germline CDR1 is LNHDA and CDR2 SQIVND (reference sequence). This CDR3 is built from 13 residues. Partial CDR3 DNA: TGTGCCACCCAGACGCAATCTAACTATGGT. It is translated as CATQTQSNYG. The complete CDR3 protein is CATQTQSNYGQYF.

Points on this clone: Read coverage stops 3 residues before the CDR3 terminus; the germline J gene supplies the remainder. The J gene is TRBJ1-6, the V gene TRBV15, with 7 nucleotides matching TRBD1. The CDR3 runs 14 residues. V lost 9 bases, J lost 5 bases, and 7 bases stayed unmatched. Looked up from germline, CDR1 is LNHNV and CDR2 is YYDKDF (reference sequence). The CDR3 bases that were read are TGTGCCACGAGACAGGGTCTCGATAATTCACCC. Protein product: CATRQGLDNSP. The complete CDR3 protein is CATRQGLDNSPLHF.

Remarks on this clone: The DNA ends 3 residues before the CDR3 does, and the rest of the CDR3 is filled in from the germline J gene. This chain connects TRBV19 to TRBJ1-5, with D possibly being TRBD1 (5 bases). Germline CDR1 and CDR2: LNHDA and SQIVND (reference sequence). The CDR3 covers 13 residues. V was trimmed by 4 bases and J by 4 bases, leaving 8 bases between them. CDR3 amino acids: CASSTQGNQPQHF. The DNA read from the CDR3 is TGTGCCAGTAGTACTCAGGGAAATCAGCCC.

With regard to this clone: The read is 3 residues too short to cover the CDR3 end, so that end is filled in from the germline J gene. The rearrangement joins TRBV5-1 to TRBJ2-1; the match to TRBD2 covers 11 bases. Germline V gene lookup returns CDR1 SGHRS and CDR2 YFSETQ. The CDR3 sequence is 16 residues long. V shed 6 bases, J shed 6 bases, and the junction held 11 bases outside the gene matches. The CDR3 sequence is CASTLAGGLTPNEQFF. Partial CDR3 DNA: TGCGCCAGCACGCTAGCGGGGGGACTGACGCCCAATGAG. Variable domain in full (rest from reference TRBV5-1 and TRBJ2-1): KAGVTQTPRYLIKTRGQQVTLSCSPISGHRSVSWYQQTPGQGLQFLFEYFSETQRNKGNFPGRFSGRQFSNSRSEMNVSTLELGDSALYLCASTLAGGLTPNEQFFGPGTRLTVL.